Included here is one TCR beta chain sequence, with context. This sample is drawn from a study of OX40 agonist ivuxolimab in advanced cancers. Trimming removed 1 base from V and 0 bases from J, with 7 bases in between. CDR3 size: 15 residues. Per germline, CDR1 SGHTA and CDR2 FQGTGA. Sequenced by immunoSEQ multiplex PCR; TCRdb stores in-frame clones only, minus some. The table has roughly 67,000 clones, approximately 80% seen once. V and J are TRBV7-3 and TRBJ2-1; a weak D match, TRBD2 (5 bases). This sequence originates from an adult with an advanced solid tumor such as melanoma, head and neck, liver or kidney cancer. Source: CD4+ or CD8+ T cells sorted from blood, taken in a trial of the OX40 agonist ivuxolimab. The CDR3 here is CASSLNRDSYNEQFF. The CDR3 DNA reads TGTGCCAGCAGCTTAAACCGGGACTCCTACAATGAGCAGTTCTTC.